The sample holds many counts of the clone carrying this TCR beta chain. These data originate in a study of blood T cell repertoires in COVID-19. As for the study in general: Sources were T cells, B-cell-depleted T cells, or PBMCs; the material itself was cDNA or gDNA.

TCRdb's copy holds only in-frame clones and misses some; the assay was immunoSEQ multiplex PCR. The sample includes more than 200,000 clones, about 91% of them seen just once. Trimming removed 5 bases from V and 3 bases from J, with 10 bases in between. Germline V gives CDR1 SGHTA, CDR2 FQGNSA. This CDR3 spans 13 amino acids. Seattle cases were enrolled at active infection and followed longitudinally. The sample consisted of peripheral blood. This TCR came from a woman younger than 45 with COVID-19, enrolled during active disease. The chain has TRBV7-2 and TRBJ1-1; D might be TRBD1 (6 bases). The CDR3 protein is CASSPDRHTEAFF. The DNA for the CDR3 is TGTGCCAGCAGCCCCGACAGGCACACTGAAGCTTTCTTT.